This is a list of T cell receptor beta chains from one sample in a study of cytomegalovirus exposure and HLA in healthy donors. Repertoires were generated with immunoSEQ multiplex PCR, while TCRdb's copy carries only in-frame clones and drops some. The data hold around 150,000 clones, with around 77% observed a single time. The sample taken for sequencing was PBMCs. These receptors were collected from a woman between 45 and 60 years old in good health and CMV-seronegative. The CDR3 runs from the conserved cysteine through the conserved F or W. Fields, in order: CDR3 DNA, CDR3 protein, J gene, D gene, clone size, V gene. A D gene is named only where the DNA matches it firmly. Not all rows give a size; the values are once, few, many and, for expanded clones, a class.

TGTGCCACCAGCAGAGGCCGACAGGGTTCGAATGAAAAACTGTTTTTT	CATSRGRQGSNEKLFF	TRBJ1-4	TRBD1	-	TRBV15
TGTGCCAGCAGCTTAGTCGGTACAGGGCGTCTGCCCCAGCATTTT	CASSLVGTGRLPQHF	TRBJ1-5	-	-	TRBV7-2
TGTGCCAGCAGGGAAGGGACAATAAGCACCGGGGAGCTGTTTTTT	CASREGTISTGELFF	TRBJ2-2	-	-	TRBV2
TGTGCCAGCAGCTCCCCGACAGGAAGCACAGATACGCAGTATTTT	CASSSPTGSTDTQYF	TRBJ2-3	-	-	TRBV7-2
TGTGCCAGCAGCGTAGCGGGGGGCACCTACAATGAGCAGTTCTTC	CASSVAGGTYNEQFF	TRBJ2-1	TRBD2	-	TRBV2
TGTGCCAGCCTTCCGGGATTGAGCTCCTACAATGAGCAGTTCTTC	CASLPGLSSYNEQFF	TRBJ2-1	-	-	TRBV2
TGTGCCAGCAGCCCCGGGGGTGAATCACCCCTCCACTTT	CASSPGGESPLHF	TRBJ1-6	-	-	TRBV7-9
TGTGCCAGCAGTGAAGGAACCGGACTCTCCTATAATTCACCCCTCCACTTT	CASSEGTGLSYNSPLHF	TRBJ1-6	-	-	TRBV2
TGTGCCAGCAGCGCTAGCGGGGCTCAAACCACAGATACGCAGTATTTT	CASSASGAQTTDTQYF	TRBJ2-3	TRBD2	-	TRBV9
TGTGCCAGCAGCTTAGGAGGGACAGAGATGCGCGAGCAGTTCTTC	CASSLGGTEMREQFF	TRBJ2-1	TRBD1	-	TRBV7-6
TGTGCCAGCAGTCAAAATTTCCAACAGCCCCAGCATTTT	CASSQNFQQPQHF	TRBJ1-5	-	-	TRBV6-1
TGCGCCAGCGTAGCGGGGGGGATCGGGGAGCTGTTTTTT	CASVAGGIGELFF	TRBJ2-2	TRBD2	-	TRBV10-2
TGTGCCAGCAACCGTAGCCCGGGACAGGGTTCCTTTGGCTACACCTTC	CASNRSPGQGSFGYTF	TRBJ1-2	TRBD1	-	TRBV2
TGTGCCAGCAGTTATCGGGGAAACACTGAAGCTTTCTTT	CASSYRGNTEAFF	TRBJ1-1	-	once	TRBV6-5
TGTGCCAGCAGTTCACAGGGAGTCGGCGAAAAACTGTTTTTT	CASSSQGVGEKLFF	TRBJ1-4	-	-	TRBV28
TGTGCCAGCAGCCCTCTTGGGGGCCCGCGAGGAAACACCATATATTTT	CASSPLGGPRGNTIYF	TRBJ1-3	-	few	TRBV11-2
TGTGCCAGCAGAGACACCTTTTTCTCCTATAATTCACCCCTCCACTTT	CASRDTFFSYNSPLHF	TRBJ1-6	-	-	TRBV6-6
TGTGCCTGGAGGATAATAGACAGGGGGCACACTGAAGCTTTCTTT	CAWRIIDRGHTEAFF	TRBJ1-1	TRBD1	-	TRBV30
TGTGCCAGCAGCTTTTTTCTTAGCGGACTGGATACGCAGTATTTT	CASSFFLSGLDTQYF	TRBJ2-3	-	-	TRBV7-9
TGTGCCAGCAGCCCCACTACAGGGTCAGATACGCAGTATTTT	CASSPTTGSDTQYF	TRBJ2-3	-	few	TRBV11-2
TGTGCCTGGAGTGTAATGGCAGGGGATGAAAAACTGTTTTTT	CAWSVMAGDEKLFF	TRBJ1-4	-	few	TRBV30
TGTGCCAGCAGTTTTTGGGGGCCGAACACCGGGGAGCTGTTTTTT	CASSFWGPNTGELFF	TRBJ2-2	-	-	TRBV27
TGTGCCAGCAGTTACTCTGTTTCGAATCAGCCCCAGCATTTT	CASSYSVSNQPQHF	TRBJ1-5	-	-	TRBV6-6